The clone carrying this T cell receptor (beta chain) was counted once. Its antigen is undetermined. Treatment noted: approximately 10-day PBMC culture with coronavirus spike peptide pools or control peptides (ViraFEST assay). The data originate from a study of vaccination and CD4 T cells after COVID-19. Cultured CD4+ T cells had their DNA profiled by the Oncomine TCR Beta short-read assay. TCRdb reprocessed the PCR reads via MiXCR and lists one record per CDR3 protein. The table lists more than 9,000 distinct CDR3 sequences, around 66% of them singletons, with roughly 35% in the top ten. Germline V gene lookup returns CDR1 SGHTA and CDR2 FQGNSA. The V gene lost 0 bases and the J gene lost 9 bases, with 12 bases spanning the gap. The CDR3 consists of 14 residues.

The chain has TRBV7-2 and TRBJ2-1, with D perhaps matching TRBD2 (6 bases). The sequenced sample consisted of CD4+ T cells from blood, cultured in vitro. The TCR originated in a human donor who had recovered from COVID-19. The CDR3 DNA reads as TGTGCCAGCAGCTTAGCCCCTCTTAGCGGTGAGCAGTTCTTC. It translates to CASSLAPLSGEQFF. The whole variable domain, filled in from reference TRBV7-2 and TRBJ2-1, reads GAGVSQSPSNKVTEKGKDVELRCDPISGHTALYWYRQSLGQGLEFLIYFQGNSAPDKSGLPSDRFSAERTGGSVSTLTIQRTQQEDSAVYLCASSLAPLSGEQFFGPGTRLTVL.